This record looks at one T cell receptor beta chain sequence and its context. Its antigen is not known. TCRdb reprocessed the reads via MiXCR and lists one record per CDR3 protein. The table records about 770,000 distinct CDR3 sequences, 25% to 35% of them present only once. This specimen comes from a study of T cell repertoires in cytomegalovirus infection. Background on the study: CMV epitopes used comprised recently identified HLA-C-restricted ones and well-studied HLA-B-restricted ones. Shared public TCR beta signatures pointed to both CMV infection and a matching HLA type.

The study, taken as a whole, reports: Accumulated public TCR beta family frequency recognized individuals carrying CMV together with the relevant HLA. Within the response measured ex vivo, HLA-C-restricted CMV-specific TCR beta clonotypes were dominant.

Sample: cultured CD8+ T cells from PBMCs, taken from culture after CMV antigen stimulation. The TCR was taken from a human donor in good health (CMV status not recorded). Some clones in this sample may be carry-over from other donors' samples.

CDR3 protein: CASSEDSYLNLGTEAFF. CDR3 DNA: TGTGCCAGCAGTGAAGACAGCTACCTGAATCTTGGCACTGAAGCTTTCTTT. The chain combines TRBV25-1 with TRBJ1-1; weak D call: TRBD1 (5 bases). CDR3 length: 17 residues. Germline assignment: CDR1 MGHDK and CDR2 SYGVNS. V shed 2 bases and J shed 4 bases, with 20 bases lying between them.